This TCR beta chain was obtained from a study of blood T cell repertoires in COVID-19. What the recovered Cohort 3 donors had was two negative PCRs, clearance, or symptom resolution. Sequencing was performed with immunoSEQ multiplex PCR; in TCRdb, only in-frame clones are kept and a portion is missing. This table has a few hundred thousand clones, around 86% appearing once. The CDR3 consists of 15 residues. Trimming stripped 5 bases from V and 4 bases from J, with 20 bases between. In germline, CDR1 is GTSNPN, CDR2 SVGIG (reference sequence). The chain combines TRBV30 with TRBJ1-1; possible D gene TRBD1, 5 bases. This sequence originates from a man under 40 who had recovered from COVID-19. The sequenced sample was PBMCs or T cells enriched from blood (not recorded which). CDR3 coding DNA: TGTGCCTGGGACAGTTCACTGACAGTGTTCACTGAAGCTTTCTTT. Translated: CAWDSSLTVFTEAFF.